This TCR beta chain appears in the sequencing data of a study of cytomegalovirus exposure and HLA in healthy donors (TCRdb year 2017). Regarding the complete study: An earlier analysis of several hundred of the donors reported under 300 Gb of sequence data and 117 million unique TCR beta sequences obtained from approximately 180 million T cells. Rather than drawing on any new phenotypic data, the later analysis identified candidate immune exposures from TCR beta sequences and the way those sequences occurred across donors. A separate validation cohort of about 110 different subjects was used in addition to the roughly 620-subject first cohort. The study combined high-throughput TCR immunosequencing, statistical association of individual TCRs with disease status, and machine learning to predict cytomegalovirus infection status. A later genetic analysis took genome-wide SNP genotypes for about three fifths of the 666 donors and used that subset as a discovery cohort. To decide whether each TCR beta V gene segment behaved as functional or pseudogenic, an earlier analysis of some 600 of the donors relied on high-throughput TCR beta sequencing. About 310 gigabases of sequencing data and 70 million to 85 million unique TCR sequences were included in an early release covering 550 to 800 HLA-typed donors. The aim of the study was to test whether cataloging public T cell receptors could identify signatures of past pathogen exposure. The number of donors typed differed by locus, with roughly 620-630 for A, B, C, DRB1 and DQB1, roughly 550 for DQA1, 606 for DPA1, and under 490 for DPB1. HLA typing covered class I and class II loci at four-digit resolution. Because of strong linkage in the cohort, 4 to 6 DR-DQ haplotypes were treated as single units for association and clustering. To study patterns of TCR occurrence, a later analysis re-analyzed previously published TCR beta repertoires from several hundred donors and added high-resolution HLA genotyping. Of the approximately 400 genotyped donors, roughly 80% fell in the genetic ancestry cluster associated with self-reported Caucasian donors. All discovery cohort repertoires had been generated on a single sequencing platform. Among around 400 genotyped donors of the cohort, an average of approximately 250,000 unique TCR beta nucleotide sequences were sequenced per donor, 15% to 20% of them non-productive. The study used immunosequencing to profile the T cell repertoires of about 670 subjects and linked those repertoires to cytomegalovirus serostatus. Donor age, sex, ethnicity and CMV serostatus were compiled alongside the repertoire data.

What the study reported, not specific to this receptor: Some IMGT-functional V segments, including TRBV6-2 and TRBV6-3, could not be told apart with the 87-base-pair reads, so those segments were excluded. Linkage disequilibrium might explain the correlated functional status among segregating V segments, but an unknown experimental factor could not be excluded. Presence/absence analyses assumed roughly uniform sequencing depth across donors, an assumption that may not hold. The only immune exposure information available for the cohort was CMV serostatus. It was suggested by the authors that the approach could potentially be generalized to other disease states and immunological phenotypes. In a later genetic analysis, fewer N-insertions in productive TCRs were reported among donors in an Asian-associated ancestry cluster than the approximately 670-donor mean. The sequencing pipeline was judged likely to have produced a cluster of highly shared sequence variants as a technical artifact. The study listed 150 to 200 TCR beta chains as associated with cytomegalovirus. In a later genetic analysis, a missense DCLRE1C variant was associated with V-gene and J-gene trimming of TCR beta chains, and the association was replicated in an independent cohort. Most TCR sequences were observed very rarely across donors, whereas some public TCRs were present in many individuals. In vitro tests confirmed that three of the cytomegalovirus-associated TCR beta chains recognize cytomegalovirus antigens. The cohort was sequenced for TCR beta chains only, and without alpha or paired-chain data the features that could be detected were limited. In a later analysis, several top co-occurrence clusters were reported to appear linked to parvovirus B19, influenza, CMV and Epstein-Barr virus. Because counts were too low, about 18 rarely observed V segments, including chromosome 9 orphons, were excluded from the earlier analysis of 500 to 700 of the donors. Because HLA typing was unavailable for some donors at each locus, only the typed subset was used in association tests. A further reported finding was that TCR beta sequences accurately predicted the HLA-A and HLA-B alleles for most subjects in the first cohort. A later analysis found that most CMV-associated TCR beta chains appeared HLA-restricted, with HLA associations seemingly driven largely by CMV exposure. At a false discovery rate of 0.05, a later analysis linked 16,951 TCR beta sequences to specific HLA alleles. In an earlier analysis of around 600 of the donors, most TCR beta V segments were observed in productive rearrangements about 87% or about 30% of the time, broadly matching IMGT annotations. The classifier was reported to diagnose cytomegalovirus status with high specificity and sensitivity in both the original and validation cohorts. In a later analysis, the rate of TCR association differed among HLA loci, with DRB1 alleles having the most associated TCRs and HLA-C alleles having the fewest. Strong co-occurrence of HLA alleles, especially DR and DQ, made assigning TCR associations to individual alleles difficult. Compared with equally common non-associated chains, HLA-associated TCR beta chains in a later analysis were more clonally expanded and had lower generation probabilities.

Libraries came from the immunoSEQ multiplex PCR assay. A mixture of 60 forward primers for TCR Vbeta segments and 13 reverse primers for TCR Jbeta segments was used in the multiplex PCR. A multiplex PCR assay on genomic DNA amplified the CDR3 region of rearranged TCR beta genes. The amplified TCR beta libraries were sequenced on the Illumina HiSeq System as 87-base-pair reads. In the original analysis: A later analysis counted some 80 million unique TCR beta chains across the 666 repertoires, and around 12 million of these chains were shared by at least two donors. Raw reads were error-corrected and collapsed into unique sequences by a nearest-neighbor algorithm in which closely related sequences were merged to remove PCR and sequencing errors. CDR3 sequences were aligned to IMGT reference sequences to assign V, D and J gene segments. Each retained sequence needed at least a six-nucleotide match to both a V gene segment and a J gene segment. A rearrangement was called productive if the CDR3 had no stop codons and remained in frame with V and J, and every other rearrangement was called non-productive. Following IMGT convention, CDR3 was defined as the stretch from the second conserved V-encoded cysteine to the conserved J-encoded phenylalanine. The earlier analysis of 587 of the donors excluded sequences that lacked an unambiguous match to a single V gene segment. In an earlier analysis of 500 to 750 of the donors, V segments were called functional above 56.7% productive rearrangements and were called segregating when the between-donor standard deviation exceeded 5%. A statistical classification framework was built for diagnosing cytomegalovirus status from the catalog of TCR beta chain sequences. In a later analysis, TCR nucleotide sequences were compared against IMGT/GENE-DB human TR gene sequences so that V and J genes could be assigned. Using the TCRdist pipeline, a later analysis assigned CDR3 sequences along with most-parsimonious VDJ recombination scenarios. In a later analysis, every TCR beta chain was defined by the combination of its CDR3 amino acid sequence and its V-gene family, and reads without a unique V-gene family were dropped. To address suspected cross-contamination and a sequencing artifact, a later analysis removed some 620 highly shared, low-generation-probability nucleotide sequences. In a later analysis, a clonal expansion index for each public chain was calculated from normalized within-repertoire ranks of inferred template counts. In a later analysis, generation probabilities were computed with a VDJ recombination model fitted to out-of-frame rearrangements, and the resulting probabilities were checked against IGoR. In a later analysis, hypergeometric tests were used to score TCR-TCR, TCR-HLA and TCR-CMV co-occurrence, with a repertoire-size bias correction applied to TCR pairs. To estimate false discovery rates, a later analysis permuted the HLA or CMV assignments 20 times. In a later analysis, co-occurring TCRs were grouped with DBSCAN, and TCRdist sequence similarity was added when clustering was performed within HLA-allele-positive subsets. Repertoires with fewer than 30,000 or more than 120,000 public chains were left out of co-occurrence clustering, as were a handful of repertoires with anomalous nucleotide sharing. As stored in TCRdb, this immuneACCESS dataset retains in-frame rearrangements with V and J assigned. A fraction of the clones does not appear; measured against another copy, unresolved V genes explain less than half of the discrepancy, and the remainder lacks a known reason. D and trimming were read from the DNA, whereas the V and J calls and clone size are those reported in that table. In all, the sample holds hundreds of thousands of clones, and about 66% of those were seen once. The leading ten clones occupy approximately 2.5% of the sample.

The cohort comprised fewer than 750 healthy bone marrow donors. At the time of sampling, every cohort member was nominally healthy, though immune exposures that went unrecorded were likely present. The donor was CMV seronegative and was included in the group of approximately 350 seronegative cohort members. Each donor provided a peripheral blood sample, and peripheral blood mononuclear cells were used for TCR beta sequencing. The Qiagen DNeasy Blood Extraction Kit was used to extract genomic DNA from the blood cell samples. V is shortened by 6 bases, J by 0 bases, and the region joining them spans 15 bases. Sequences MNHEY (CDR1) and SMNVEV (CDR2) are obtained from the germline V gene (reference sequence). The CDR3 contains 16 residues, cysteine and phenylalanine counted. The retained sequence is limited to the CDR3, 48 bases, with the frame set at the first base. Details on this clone: Its antigen is unknown. Base qualities are not provided; no much larger clone lies one nucleotide away.

The TCR was taken from a female donor in good health and CMV-seronegative. Specimen: PBMCs. This chain joins TRBV27 to TRBJ2-1, with a weak D call of TRBD2 (6 bases match). The CDR3 corresponds to CASSGVLGGSYNEQFF. The DNA is as follows: TGTGCCAGCAGCGGTGTTCTCGGGGGCTCCTACAATGAGCAGTTCTTC.